Below are 2 T cell receptor beta chains sequenced from a single sample in a study of blood T cell repertoires in COVID-19. TCRdb keeps only in-frame clones here, not all; method: immunoSEQ multiplex PCR. Found here are roughly 140,000 clones, roughly 87% of them singletons; the top ten hold less than 4.5%. What was sequenced was peripheral blood. The receptors here all came from a woman aged 55 to 70 with active or convalescent COVID-19.

The chain is built from TRBV18 and TRBJ2-5; no reliable D call. CDR1 is KGHSH, CDR2 LQKENI, per germline. The CDR3 is 12 amino acids. V was clipped by 0 bases and J by 4 bases, with 3 bases between them. The CDR3, as DNA: TGTGCCAGCTCACCACCTCTAGAGACCCAGTACTTC. Amino acids: CASSPPLETQYF.

The genes are TRBV7-9 and TRBJ2-5; 8 bases are shared with TRBD1. J lost 5 bases, V lost 8 bases, and 19 bases had no gene match. The CDR3 totals 17 residues. Germline V lookup: CDR1 SEHNR, CDR2 FQNEAQ (reference sequence). The CDR3 DNA reads TGTGCCAGCTCCCTTACGGTAGGGACAGGTTACGGGGAGACCCAGTACTTC. Its translation: CASSLTVGTGYGETQYF.